The 29 T cell receptor beta chains reported below all come from one sample, sequenced in a study of type 1 regulatory T cells. TCRdb reanalysed the reads using MiXCR and keeps one entry per CDR3 protein. The repertoire has about 97,000 distinct CDR3 sequences, roughly 30% of them found once; the top ten carry approximately 2.2%. The sample taken for sequencing was CD4+ T cells, either the whole sample or a sorted fraction (not recorded which). The source of these receptors is a human donor in good health.

The chain employs TRBV28 and TRBJ1-1; 7 bases match TRBD1. CDR3 length equals 17 residues. Losses at the gene ends were 5 bases for V and 4 bases for J; bases not matched to a gene: 16. Germline assignment: CDR1 MDHEN and CDR2 SYDVKM. CDR3 bases: TGTGCCAGCAGTCCTTCGCAGGGGGTTCGGCAGGGCACTGAAGCTTTCTTT. Its translation is CASSPSQGVRQGTEAFF.

The chain combines TRBV20-1 with TRBJ2-4; 12 positions agree with TRBD2. Trimming at V came to 8 bases and at J to 6 bases, leaving 8 bases not matched to a gene. Germline assignment: CDR1 DFQATT and CDR2 SNEGSKA (reference sequence). The length of the CDR3 is 14 residues. In DNA form, the CDR3 reads TGCAGTCCCCTTGAGACTAGCGGGAGAAACATTCAGTACTTC. Translated, it gives CSPLETSGRNIQYF.

Notes on this clonotype: At one end the junction does not follow the germline gene, possibly because of a read error. V usage is TRBV5-1 and J usage is TRBJ2-1; 8 positions match TRBD1. The CDR3 totals 12 residues. Germline V gives CDR1 SGHRS, CDR2 YFSETQ. The DNA of the CDR3 is TGCGCCAGCAGCTTGGACGGGCCACAGGGGGAGTTC. Its protein product is CASSLDGPQGEF.

This clonotype was counted between two and nine times. V is TRBV20-1 and J is TRBJ2-1, with D perhaps matching TRBD2 (6 bases). Trimming took off 5 bases at V and 9 bases at J, with 20 bases between the two ends. This CDR3 has 14 amino acids. Looked up from germline, CDR1 is DFQATT and CDR2 is SNEGSKA (reference sequence). The CDR3: CSAGGLSSGVEQFF. CDR3 in DNA: TGCAGTGCTGGTGGACTGTCCTCGGGGGTTGAGCAGTTCTTC.

The chain combines TRBV20-1 with TRBJ2-7, with a tentative D call TRBD1 (6 bases). In germline, CDR1 is DFQATT, CDR2 SNEGSKA (reference sequence). Trimming removed 6 bases from V and 0 bases from J, with 15 bases in between. The length of the CDR3 is 14 residues. The CDR3 is CSASRTDDSYEQYF. For the CDR3, the DNA is TGCAGTGCCAGCAGGACAGATGACTCCTACGAGCAGTACTTC.

This clonotype was detected many times. The chain combines TRBV28 with TRBJ2-7; D remains unclear. The germline V gene has CDR1 MDHEN and CDR2 SYDVKM. The germline V and J ends were trimmed by 7 bases and 2 bases, with 12 bases remaining between them. The CDR3 contains 13 residues. The CDR3 nucleotides read TGTGCCAGCATTAAAGCGAAAACCTACGAGCAGTACTTC. Translated, it gives CASIKAKTYEQYF.

The chain joins TRBV7-2 to TRBJ2-2; D remains unclear. In germline, CDR1 is SGHTA, CDR2 FQGNSA. The CDR3 is made up of 14 amino acids. The V end was cut by 1 base, the J end by 6 bases, with 9 bases between. Written as DNA, the CDR3 is TGTGCCAGCAGCTTAGACCTTGGGGCCGGGGAGCTGTTTTTT. Translating gives CASSLDLGAGELFF.

This clonotype was seen more than once but under ten times. The chain uses TRBV10-2 and TRBJ2-3; TRBD2 agrees at 7 bases. Trimming removed 4 bases from V and 3 bases from J; junction bases left unmatched: 10. Germline V CDR1 and CDR2: WSHSY, SAAADI. The CDR3 loop spans 16 amino acids. CDR3 amino acids: CASSAVSGRGTDTQYF. The DNA of the CDR3 is TGCGCCAGCAGTGCGGTTAGCGGGCGGGGAACAGATACGCAGTATTTT.

V is TRBV6-6 and J is TRBJ1-5; 12 bases line up with TRBD1. The CDR3 covers 15 residues. V shed 6 bases and J 7 bases; nucleotides not matched to a gene: 7. From germline, CDR1 is MNHNY and CDR2 SVGAGI (reference sequence). DNA for the CDR3: TGTGCCAGCAGCCCCGGGACAGGGGGCGTGCAGCCCCAGCATTTT. Encoded protein: CASSPGTGGVQPQHF.

This clonotype has just a few counts. The chain is built from TRBV30 and TRBJ2-3, with D unresolved. The germline V gene encodes CDR1 GTSNPN and CDR2 SVGIG (reference sequence). The V and J ends lost 0 bases and 4 bases respectively, with 11 bases between them. The CDR3 length is 14 residues. The CDR3 sequence is CAWSVRLASDTQYF. CDR3 nucleotides: TGTGCCTGGAGTGTAAGACTGGCTTCAGATACGCAGTATTTT. The complete variable domain, with remaining parts taken from reference TRBV30 and TRBJ2-3, reads SQTIHQWPATLVQPVGSPLSLECTVEGTSNPNLYWYRQAAGRGLQLLFYSVGIGQISSEVPQNLSASRPQDRQFILSSKKLLLSDSGFYLCAWSVRLASDTQYFGPGTRLTVL.

The J gene is TRBJ2-2, the V gene TRBV20-1; D gene uncertain. This CDR3 region has 13 residues. Germline CDR1 reads DFQATT; CDR2 reads SNEGSKA (reference sequence). Trimming removed 5 bases at V and 2 bases at J, with 9 bases between. The CDR3 sequence is CSASSVNTGELFF. The CDR3 DNA reads TGCAGTGCTTCAAGCGTCAACACCGGGGAGCTGTTTTTT.

This rearrangement joins TRBV29-1 to TRBJ2-5; 9 positions agree with TRBD1. This CDR3 has 13 residues. J gave up 1 base and V 6 bases, and 3 bases lay outside the gene matches. Germline assignment: CDR1 SQVTM and CDR2 ANQGSEA. In DNA form, the CDR3 reads TGCAGCGTGACAGGGGGGACCCAAGAGACCCAGTACTTC. This codes for CSVTGGTQETQYF.

This clonotype was seen more than once but under ten times. V gene TRBV10-1 combines with J gene TRBJ2-1; possibly TRBD1 for D (6 bases). Germline values: CDR1 WNHNN, CDR2 SYGVQD (reference sequence). The CDR3 length is 13 residues. Trimming shortened V by 3 bases and J by 6 bases, and 9 bases separated the two germline ends. The CDR3 is CASSDRGVNEQFF. CDR3 bases: TGCGCCAGCAGTGACAGGGGCGTCAATGAGCAGTTCTTC.

This clonotype has just one count. The rearrangement links TRBV11-2 to TRBJ2-3, with a tentative D call TRBD2 (6 bases). With 5 bases removed from V and 6 bases from J, the gap between germline ends came to 18 bases. The CDR3 loop spans 15 amino acids. Germline V CDR1 and CDR2: SGHAT, FQNNGV. The CDR3 spells CASSATEGWLDTQYF. The CDR3 nucleotides are TGTGCCAGCAGCGCGACGGAGGGGTGGTTGGATACGCAGTATTTT. The whole variable domain, filled in from reference TRBV11-2 and TRBJ2-3, reads EAGVAQSPRYKIIEKRQSVAFWCNPISGHATLYWYQQILGQGPKLLIQFQNNGVVDDSQLPKDRFSAERLKGVDSTLKIQPAKLEDSAVYLCASSATEGWLDTQYFGPGTRLTVL.

There are a few counts of this clonotype. The V call is TRBV5-4, the J call TRBJ1-2; D remains ambiguous. The germline V gene encodes CDR1 SGHNT and CDR2 YYREEE (reference sequence). The V and J ends lost 6 bases and 8 bases respectively, with 23 bases between them. This CDR3 region has 15 residues. The CDR3 DNA is TGTGCCAGCACCCAACCCCCGCCCGGGTTGTGGGGCTACACCTTC. Protein product: CASTQPPPGLWGYTF.

This clonotype was detected only a few times. The chain joins TRBV7-2 to TRBJ2-5; TRBD2 is a possible D gene (6 bases). Between the trimmed V and J ends, which lost 4 bases and 4 bases, there was a span of 10 bases. This CDR3 comprises 13 residues. Germline values: CDR1 SGHTA, CDR2 FQGNSA. CDR3 sequence reads: CASSSGSTETQYF. In nucleotides, the CDR3 is TGTGCCAGCAGCTCCGGGAGTACAGAGACCCAGTACTTC.

This clonotype was found a few times. The chain carries TRBV7-2 and TRBJ2-3, with a possible D match to TRBD1 (5 bases). Trimming removed 5 bases from V and 4 bases from J, with 16 bases in between. Germline V lookup: CDR1 SGHTA, CDR2 FQGNSA. The CDR3 consists of 15 residues. The CDR3 spells CASSIRTRKADTQYF. The CDR3 bases are TGTGCCAGCAGCATCAGGACACGGAAGGCAGATACGCAGTATTTT.

This clonotype was seen only once. J is TRBJ2-1 and V is TRBV29-1; no reliable D call. Trimming stripped 5 bases from V and 0 bases from J, with 5 bases between. The CDR3 totals 12 residues. Germline V gives CDR1 SQVTM, CDR2 ANQGSEA. The CDR3 bases are TGCAGCGTTACTTCCTCCTACAATGAGCAGTTCTTC. Protein: CSVTSSYNEQFF.

The rearrangement links TRBV19 to TRBJ2-1, with 14 bases that match TRBD2. V was pared by 3 bases and J by 7 bases, with 8 bases of the junction left unmatched. CDR1 is LNHDA and CDR2 is SQIVND in the germline V gene (reference sequence). This CDR3 is 17 amino acids long. CDR3 sequence: CASSIWEGLAGVNEQFF. DNA for the CDR3: TGTGCCAGTAGTATTTGGGAGGGACTAGCGGGAGTGAATGAGCAGTTCTTC.

The chain couples TRBV4-1 to TRBJ2-5; 12 bases match TRBD2. CDR3 length: 17 amino acids. The germline CDR1 and CDR2 sequences are MGHRA and YSYEKL. Trimming took 4 bases from V and 2 from J; bases not matched to a gene: 8. CDR3 nucleotides: TGCGCCAGCAGCCGCACTCGAGGACTAGCGGGACAAGAGACCCAGTACTTC. Amino acid sequence: CASSRTRGLAGQETQYF.

This clonotype was seen once. Mismatch with germline at one junction end may stem from a read error. The chain joins TRBV24-1 to TRBJ2-5; 9 bases fit TRBD2. The CDR3 has 14 residues. Germline V lookup: CDR1 KGHDR, CDR2 SFDVKD. CDR3 sequence reads: CATSGTSAEETRYF. The CDR3 coding sequence is TGTGCCACCAGTGGGACTAGCGCCGAAGAGACCCGGTACTTC.

The rearrangement uses TRBV6-2 or TRBV6-3 and TRBJ1-6; 7 bases line up with TRBD1. Germline values: CDR1 MNHEY, CDR2 SVGEGT. With V trimmed by 2 bases and J by 7 bases, 11 bases remained unmatched. The CDR3 has 17 residues. Here the CDR3 reads CASSYPSGQANNSPLHF. The CDR3 bases are TGTGCCAGCAGTTACCCATCCGGACAGGCCAACAATTCACCCCTCCACTTT.

This clonotype was detected only a few times. This chain joins TRBV20-1 and TRBJ1-1; weak D call: TRBD1 (6 bases). Germline loops: CDR1 DFQATT, CDR2 SNEGSKA (reference sequence). The CDR3 sequence is 14 residues long. Between the trimmed V and J ends, which lost 6 bases and 0 bases, there was a span of 14 bases. The CDR3: CSAEVGTMNTEAFF. The CDR3 DNA reads as TGCAGTGCCGAAGTCGGGACAATGAACACTGAAGCTTTCTTT.

This clonotype was detected only once. J is TRBJ2-2 and V is TRBV7-8; D is unclear. Trimming removed 3 bases at V and 5 bases at J, with 7 bases between. The length of the CDR3 is 13 residues. The germline V gene has CDR1 SGHVS and CDR2 FQNEAQ. In DNA, the CDR3 is TGTGCCAGCAGCTTCCTAGGGACCGGGGAGCTGTTTTTT. It encodes CASSFLGTGELFF.

The chain has TRBV6-2 or TRBV6-3 and TRBJ1-3; D gene ambiguous. CDR3 length: 13 residues. Trimming pared 6 bases from V and 1 base from J, leaving 7 bases between. Germline CDR1 is MNHEY and CDR2 is SVGEGT. The CDR3 DNA reads as TGTGCCAGCAGGACGGCTTCTGGAAACACCATATATTTT. It encodes CASRTASGNTIYF.

J is TRBJ2-7 and V is TRBV18; D not resolved. CDR1 is KGHSH, CDR2 LQKENI, per germline. The CDR3 runs to 14 residues. V was clipped by 3 bases and J by 7 bases, with 16 bases between them. CDR3 protein: CASSPLDILGEQYF. The CDR3 DNA reads as TGTGCCAGCTCACCCCTCGACATCCTTGGGGAGCAGTACTTC.

This clonotype was seen only a few times. The J gene is TRBJ2-3, the V gene TRBV19; TRBD2 matches 14 bases. The CDR3 loop spans 16 amino acids. Trimming removed 7 bases from V and 4 bases from J; junction bases left unmatched: 7. The germline V gene encodes CDR1 LNHDA and CDR2 SQIVND (reference sequence). Here the CDR3 reads CASKFGTSGGSDTQYF. The DNA of the CDR3 is TGTGCCAGTAAATTCGGGACTAGCGGGGGCTCAGATACGCAGTATTTT.

In this sample, this clonotype turned up a few times. The J gene is TRBJ2-1, the V gene TRBV12-3 or TRBV12-4; D gene unclear. The CDR3 extends over 15 amino acids. With 0 bases removed from V and 4 bases from J, the gap between germline ends came to 10 bases. The CDR3 spells CASSLAGSVYNEQFF. The CDR3 DNA reads as TGTGCCAGCAGTTTAGCGGGTTCCGTGTACAATGAGCAGTTCTTC.

This clonotype came up a few times. The DNA of the CDR3 is TGCAGTGCTAGGGTGCCAAGCGGGACTTTTCCCGCCTCGGATAATGAGCAGTTCTTC. This sequence encodes CSARVPSGTFPASDNEQFF. The chain recombines TRBV20-1 with TRBJ2-1, with 7 bases identical to TRBD2. V shed 3 bases and J 7 bases; nucleotides not matched to a gene: 24. In germline, CDR1 is DFQATT, CDR2 SNEGSKA (reference sequence). CDR3 size: 19 residues.